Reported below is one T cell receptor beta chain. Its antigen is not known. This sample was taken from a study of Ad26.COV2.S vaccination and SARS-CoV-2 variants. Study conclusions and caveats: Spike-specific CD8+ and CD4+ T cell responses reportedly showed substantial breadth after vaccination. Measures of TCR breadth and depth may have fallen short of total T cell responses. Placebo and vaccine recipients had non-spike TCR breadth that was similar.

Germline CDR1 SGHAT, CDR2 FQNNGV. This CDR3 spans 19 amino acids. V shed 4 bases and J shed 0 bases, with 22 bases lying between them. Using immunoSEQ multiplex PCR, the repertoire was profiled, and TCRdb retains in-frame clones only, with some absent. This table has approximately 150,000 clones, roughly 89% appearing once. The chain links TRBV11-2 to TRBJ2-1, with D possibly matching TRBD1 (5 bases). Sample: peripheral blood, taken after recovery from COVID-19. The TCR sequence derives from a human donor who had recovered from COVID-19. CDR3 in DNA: TGTGCCAGCAGCTATATCCCCACCCTCACAGGTAACTCCTACAATGAGCAGTTCTTC. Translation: CASSYIPTLTGNSYNEQFF.